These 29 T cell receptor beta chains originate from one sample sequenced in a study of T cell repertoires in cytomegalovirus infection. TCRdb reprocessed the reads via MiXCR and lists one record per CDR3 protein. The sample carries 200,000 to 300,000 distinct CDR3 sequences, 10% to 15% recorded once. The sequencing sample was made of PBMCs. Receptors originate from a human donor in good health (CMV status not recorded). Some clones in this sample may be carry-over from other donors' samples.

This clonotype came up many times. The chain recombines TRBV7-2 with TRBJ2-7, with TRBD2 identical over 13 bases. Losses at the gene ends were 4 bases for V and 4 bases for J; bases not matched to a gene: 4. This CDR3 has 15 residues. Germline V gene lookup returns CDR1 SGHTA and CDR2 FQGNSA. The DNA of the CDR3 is TGTGCCAGCAGCTCAGGGACTAGCGGGGTGTACGAGCAGTACTTC. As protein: CASSSGTSGVYEQYF. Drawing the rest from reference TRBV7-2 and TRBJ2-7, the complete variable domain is GAGVSQSPSNKVTEKGKDVELRCDPISGHTALYWYRQSLGQGLEFLIYFQGNSAPDKSGLPSDRFSAERTGGSVSTLTIQRTQQEDSAVYLCASSSGTSGVYEQYFGPGTRLTVT.

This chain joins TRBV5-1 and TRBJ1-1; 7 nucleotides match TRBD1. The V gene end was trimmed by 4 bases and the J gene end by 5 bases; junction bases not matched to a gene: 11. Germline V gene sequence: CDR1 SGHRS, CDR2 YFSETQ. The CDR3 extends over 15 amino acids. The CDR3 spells CASSARQGAGTEAFF. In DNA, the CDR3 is TGCGCCAGCAGCGCTCGACAGGGTGCTGGAACTGAAGCTTTCTTT.

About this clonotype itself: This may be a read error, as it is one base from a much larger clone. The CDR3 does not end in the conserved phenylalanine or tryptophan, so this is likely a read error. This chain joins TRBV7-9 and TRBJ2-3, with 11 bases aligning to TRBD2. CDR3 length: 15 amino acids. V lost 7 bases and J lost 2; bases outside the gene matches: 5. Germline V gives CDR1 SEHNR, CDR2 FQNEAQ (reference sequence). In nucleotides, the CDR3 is TGTGCCAGCATCCTGACTAGCGGGGCCACAGATACGCAGTATATT. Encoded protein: CASILTSGATDTQYI.

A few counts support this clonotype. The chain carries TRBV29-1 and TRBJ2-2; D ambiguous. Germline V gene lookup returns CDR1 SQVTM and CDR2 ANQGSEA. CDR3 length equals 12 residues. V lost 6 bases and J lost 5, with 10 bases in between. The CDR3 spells CSVLYLTGELFF. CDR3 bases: TGCAGCGTCCTATATTTAACCGGGGAGCTGTTTTTT.

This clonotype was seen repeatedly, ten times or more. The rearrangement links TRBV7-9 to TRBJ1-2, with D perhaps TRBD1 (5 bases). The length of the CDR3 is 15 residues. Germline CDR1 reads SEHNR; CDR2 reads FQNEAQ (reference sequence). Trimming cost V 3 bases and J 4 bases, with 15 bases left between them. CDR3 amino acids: CASSFSTATTYGYTF. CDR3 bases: TGTGCCAGCAGCTTTTCGACAGCTACCACCTATGGCTACACCTTC.

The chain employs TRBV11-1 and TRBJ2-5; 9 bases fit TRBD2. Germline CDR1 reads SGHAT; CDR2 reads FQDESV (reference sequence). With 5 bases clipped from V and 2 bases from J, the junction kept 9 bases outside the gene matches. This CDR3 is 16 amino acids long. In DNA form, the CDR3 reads TGTGCCAGCAGCCCCTTAGCGGGAGATCGACAAGAGACCCAGTACTTC. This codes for CASSPLAGDRQETQYF.

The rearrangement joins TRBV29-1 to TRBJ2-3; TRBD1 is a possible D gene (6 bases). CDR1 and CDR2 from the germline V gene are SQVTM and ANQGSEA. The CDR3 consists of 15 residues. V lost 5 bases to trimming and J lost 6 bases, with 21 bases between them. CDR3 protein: CSVSPRGYGLDTQYF. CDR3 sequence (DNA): TGCAGCGTTTCACCCAGGGGTTACGGCCTCGATACGCAGTATTTT.

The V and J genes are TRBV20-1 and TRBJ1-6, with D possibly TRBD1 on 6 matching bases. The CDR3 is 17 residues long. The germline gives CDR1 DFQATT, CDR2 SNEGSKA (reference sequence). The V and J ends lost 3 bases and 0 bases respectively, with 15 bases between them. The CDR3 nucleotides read TGCAGTGCTAGCTGGGGGACACTTAGCTCCTATAATTCACCCCTCCACTTT. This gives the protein CSASWGTLSSYNSPLHF.

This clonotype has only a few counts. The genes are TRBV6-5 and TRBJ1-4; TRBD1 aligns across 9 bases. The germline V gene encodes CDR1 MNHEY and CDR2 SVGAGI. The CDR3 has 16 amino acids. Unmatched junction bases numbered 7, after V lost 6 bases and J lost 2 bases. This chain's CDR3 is CASSQTGGRTNEKLFF. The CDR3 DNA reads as TGTGCCAGCAGCCAGACAGGGGGTCGGACTAATGAAAAACTGTTTTTT.

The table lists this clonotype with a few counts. CDR3 sequence reads: CASSDTSGSSYNEQFF. CDR3 sequence (DNA): TGTGCCAGCAGTGATACTAGCGGGAGCTCCTACAATGAGCAGTTCTTC. This chain connects TRBV25-1 to TRBJ2-1, with 11 nucleotides matching TRBD2. CDR3 length: 16 residues. Germline V CDR1 and CDR2: MGHDK, SYGVNS. The junction had 1 base not matched to a gene; V was cut back by 3 bases and J by 0 bases.

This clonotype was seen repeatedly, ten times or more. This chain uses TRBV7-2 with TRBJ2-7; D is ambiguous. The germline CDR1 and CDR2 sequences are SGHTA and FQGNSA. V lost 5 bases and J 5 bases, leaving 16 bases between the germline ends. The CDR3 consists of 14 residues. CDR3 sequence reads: CASSLLGPEDEQYF. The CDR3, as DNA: TGTGCCAGCAGCCTCTTAGGACCAGAGGACGAGCAGTACTTC.

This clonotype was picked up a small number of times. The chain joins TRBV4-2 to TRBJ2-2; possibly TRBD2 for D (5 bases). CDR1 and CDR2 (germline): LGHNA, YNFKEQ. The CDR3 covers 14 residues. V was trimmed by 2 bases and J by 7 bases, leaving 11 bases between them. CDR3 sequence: CASSQNSGLGELFF. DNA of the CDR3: TGTGCCAGCAGCCAAAACAGCGGCCTCGGGGAGCTGTTTTTT.

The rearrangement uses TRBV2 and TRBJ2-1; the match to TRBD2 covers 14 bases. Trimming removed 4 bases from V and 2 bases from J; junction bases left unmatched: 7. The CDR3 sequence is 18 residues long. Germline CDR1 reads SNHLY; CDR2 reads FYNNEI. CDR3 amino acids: CASSGFGLAGGAYNEQFF. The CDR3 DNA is TGTGCCAGCAGTGGCTTCGGACTAGCGGGAGGAGCCTACAATGAGCAGTTCTTC. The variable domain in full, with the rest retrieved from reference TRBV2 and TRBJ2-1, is EPEVTQTPSHQVTQMGQEVILRCVPISNHLYFYWYRQILGQKVEFLVSFYNNEISEKSEIFDDQFSVERPDGSNFTLKIRSTKLEDSAMYFCASSGFGLAGGAYNEQFFGPGTRLTVL.

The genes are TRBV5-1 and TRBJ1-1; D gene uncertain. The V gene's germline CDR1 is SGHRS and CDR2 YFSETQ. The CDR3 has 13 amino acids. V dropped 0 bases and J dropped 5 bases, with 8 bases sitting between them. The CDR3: CASSLDHGTEAFF. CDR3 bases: TGCGCCAGCAGCTTGGACCACGGGACTGAAGCTTTCTTT. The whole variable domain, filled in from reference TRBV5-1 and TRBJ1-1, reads KAGVTQTPRYLIKTRGQQVTLSCSPISGHRSVSWYQQTPGQGLQFLFEYFSETQRNKGNFPGRFSGRQFSNSRSEMNVSTLELGDSALYLCASSLDHGTEAFFGQGTRLTVV.

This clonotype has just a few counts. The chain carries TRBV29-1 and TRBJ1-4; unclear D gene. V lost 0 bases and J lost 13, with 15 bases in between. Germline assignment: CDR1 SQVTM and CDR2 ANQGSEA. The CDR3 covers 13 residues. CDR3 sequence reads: CSVEDKPGSRLFF. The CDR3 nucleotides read TGCAGCGTTGAAGATAAGCCCGGGAGCAGACTGTTTTTT.

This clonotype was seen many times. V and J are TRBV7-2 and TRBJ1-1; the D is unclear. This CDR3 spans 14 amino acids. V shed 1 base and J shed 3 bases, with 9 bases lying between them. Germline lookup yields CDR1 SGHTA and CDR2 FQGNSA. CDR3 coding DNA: TGTGCCAGCAGCTTAGGCCGGGGAGACACTGAAGCTTTCTTT. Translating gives CASSLGRGDTEAFF.

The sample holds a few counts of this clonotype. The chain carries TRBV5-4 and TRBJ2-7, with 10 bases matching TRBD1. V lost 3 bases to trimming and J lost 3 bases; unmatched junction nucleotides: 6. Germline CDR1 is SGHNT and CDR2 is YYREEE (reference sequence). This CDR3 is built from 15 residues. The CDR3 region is CASSSPGQGFYEQYF. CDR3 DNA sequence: TGTGCCAGCAGCTCTCCGGGACAGGGGTTCTACGAGCAGTACTTC.

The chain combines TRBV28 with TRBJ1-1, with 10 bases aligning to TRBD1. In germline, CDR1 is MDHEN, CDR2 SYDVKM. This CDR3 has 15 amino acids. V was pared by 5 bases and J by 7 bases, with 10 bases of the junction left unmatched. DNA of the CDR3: TGTGCCAGCAGTCCCACCCGGGACAGGGGAGTTGAAGCTTTCTTT. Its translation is CASSPTRDRGVEAFF.

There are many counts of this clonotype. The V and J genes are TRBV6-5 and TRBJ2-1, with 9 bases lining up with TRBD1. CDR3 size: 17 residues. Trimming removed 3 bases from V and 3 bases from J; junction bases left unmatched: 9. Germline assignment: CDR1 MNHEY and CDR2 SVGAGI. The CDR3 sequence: CASSYSAGTGYYNEQFF. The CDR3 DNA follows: TGTGCCAGCAGTTATTCGGCGGGGACAGGGTACTACAATGAGCAGTTCTTC.

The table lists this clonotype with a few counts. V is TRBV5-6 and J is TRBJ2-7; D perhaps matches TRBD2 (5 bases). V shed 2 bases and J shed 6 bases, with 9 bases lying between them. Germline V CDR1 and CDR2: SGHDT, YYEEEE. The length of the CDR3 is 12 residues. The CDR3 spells CASSFRSGEQYF. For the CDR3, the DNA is TGTGCCAGCAGCTTCAGGAGCGGCGAGCAGTACTTC.

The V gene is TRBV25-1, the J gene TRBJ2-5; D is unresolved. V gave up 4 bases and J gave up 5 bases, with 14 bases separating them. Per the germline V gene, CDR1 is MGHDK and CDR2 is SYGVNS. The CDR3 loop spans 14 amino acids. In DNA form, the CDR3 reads TGTGCCAGCAGTGCACCAGTAGCCGGGGAGACCCAGTACTTC. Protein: CASSAPVAGETQYF.

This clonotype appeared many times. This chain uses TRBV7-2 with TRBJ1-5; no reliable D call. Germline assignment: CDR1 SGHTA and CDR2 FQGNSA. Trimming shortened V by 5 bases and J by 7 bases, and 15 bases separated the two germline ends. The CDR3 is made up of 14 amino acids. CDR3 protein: CASSLLGEEQPQHF. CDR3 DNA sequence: TGTGCCAGCAGCCTTCTCGGTGAAGAACAGCCCCAGCATTTT.

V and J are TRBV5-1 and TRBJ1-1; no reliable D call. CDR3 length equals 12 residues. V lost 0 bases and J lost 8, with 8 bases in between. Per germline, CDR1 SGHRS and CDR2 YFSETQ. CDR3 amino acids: CASSLEAGEAFF. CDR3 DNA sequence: TGCGCCAGCAGCTTGGAGGCAGGCGAAGCTTTCTTT.

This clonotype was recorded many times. The CDR3 loop is CASSIYSATNEKLFF. The CDR3 DNA is TGTGCCAGTAGTATTTACAGTGCAACTAATGAAAAACTGTTTTTT. The chain has TRBV19 and TRBJ1-4; D is undetermined. V lost 3 bases to trimming and J lost 0 bases, with 8 bases between them. The V gene's germline CDR1 is LNHDA and CDR2 SQIVND (reference sequence). The CDR3 consists of 15 residues.

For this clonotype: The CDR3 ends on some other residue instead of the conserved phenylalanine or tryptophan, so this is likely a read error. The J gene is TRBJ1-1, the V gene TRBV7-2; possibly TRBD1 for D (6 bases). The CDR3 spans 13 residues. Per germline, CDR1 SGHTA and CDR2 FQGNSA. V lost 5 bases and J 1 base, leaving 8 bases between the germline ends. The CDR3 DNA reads TGTGCCAGCAGCAAGGACAGGAACACTGAAGCTTTCTTG. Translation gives CASSKDRNTEAFL.

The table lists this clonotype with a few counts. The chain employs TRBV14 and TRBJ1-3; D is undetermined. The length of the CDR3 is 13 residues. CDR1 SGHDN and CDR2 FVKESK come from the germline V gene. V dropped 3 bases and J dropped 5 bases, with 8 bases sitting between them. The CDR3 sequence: CASSHTSRNTIYF. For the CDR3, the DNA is TGTGCCAGCAGCCACACCTCGAGAAACACCATATATTTT. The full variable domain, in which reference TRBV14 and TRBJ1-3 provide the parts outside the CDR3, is EAGVTQFPSHSVIEKGQTVTLRCDPISGHDNLYWYRRVMGKEIKFLLHFVKESKQDESGMPNNRFLAERTGGTYSTLKVQPAELEDSGVYFCASSHTSRNTIYFGEGSWLTVV.

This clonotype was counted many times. The CDR3, as DNA: TGTGCCAGCAGCTTGCTGGGACAGGGAGTATACGAGCAGTACTTC. This gives the protein CASSLLGQGVYEQYF. The chain employs TRBV5-5 and TRBJ2-7; 9 bases line up with TRBD1. The junction had 6 bases not matched to a gene; V was cut back by 1 base and J by 4 bases. CDR3 length: 15 residues. Germline V gives CDR1 SGHKS, CDR2 YYEKEE (reference sequence).

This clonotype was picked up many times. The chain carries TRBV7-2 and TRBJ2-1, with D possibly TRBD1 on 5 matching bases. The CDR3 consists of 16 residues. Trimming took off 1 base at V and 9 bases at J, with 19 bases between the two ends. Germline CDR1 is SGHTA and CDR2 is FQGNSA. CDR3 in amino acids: CASSLGGRAGSGEQFF. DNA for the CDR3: TGTGCCAGCAGCTTAGGAGGCAGGGCTGGTTCGGGTGAGCAGTTCTTC.

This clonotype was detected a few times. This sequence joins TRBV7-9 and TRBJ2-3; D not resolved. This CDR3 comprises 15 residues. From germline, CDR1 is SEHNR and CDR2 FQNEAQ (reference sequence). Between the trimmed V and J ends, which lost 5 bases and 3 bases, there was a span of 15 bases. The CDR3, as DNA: TGTGCCAGCAGCCGACCCATAGAGACGACAGATACGCAGTATTTT. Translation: CASSRPIETTDTQYF. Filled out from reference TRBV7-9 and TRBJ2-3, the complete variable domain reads DTGVSQNPRHKITKRGQNVTFRCDPISEHNRLYWYRQTLGQGPEFLTYFQNEAQLEKSRLLSDRFSAERPKGSFSTLEIQRTEQGDSAMYLCASSRPIETTDTQYFGPGTRLTVL.